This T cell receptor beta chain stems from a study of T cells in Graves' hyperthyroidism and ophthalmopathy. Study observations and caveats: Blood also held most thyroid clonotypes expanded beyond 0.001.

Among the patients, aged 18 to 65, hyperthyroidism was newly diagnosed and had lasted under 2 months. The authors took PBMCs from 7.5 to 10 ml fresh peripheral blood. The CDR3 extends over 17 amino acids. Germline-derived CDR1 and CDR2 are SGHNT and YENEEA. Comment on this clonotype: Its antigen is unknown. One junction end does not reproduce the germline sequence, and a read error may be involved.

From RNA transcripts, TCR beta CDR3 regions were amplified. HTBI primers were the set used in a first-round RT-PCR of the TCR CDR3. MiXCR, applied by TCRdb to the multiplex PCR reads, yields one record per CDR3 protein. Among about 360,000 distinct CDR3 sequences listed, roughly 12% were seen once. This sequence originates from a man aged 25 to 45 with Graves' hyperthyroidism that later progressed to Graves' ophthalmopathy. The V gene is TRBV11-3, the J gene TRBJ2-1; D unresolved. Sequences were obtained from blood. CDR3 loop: CASSLDLKVRSYNEQLF. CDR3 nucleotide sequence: TGTGCCAGCAGCTTAGATCTGAAAGTCCGCTCCTACAATGAGCAGCTCTTC.